This TCR beta chain emerged from a study of blood T cell repertoires in COVID-19. About the research overall: Italy, Spain and the United States were the sources of the convalescent and acute COVID-19 samples. In each case, the material was cDNA or gDNA derived from T cells, B-cell-depleted T cells, or PBMCs.

Only a few counts were recorded for this clone. Per the original data handling: Reference gene primer amplification gave nucleated cell count estimates. Generated by immunoSEQ multiplex PCR, the TCRdb table keeps only in-frame clones and is missing some. V, J and clone size are those of that table, while D and trimming were read from the DNA. The data hold 130,000 or so clones, with roughly four fifths observed a single time. V shed 2 bases, J shed 2 bases, and the junction held 0 bases outside the gene matches. The germline CDR1 and CDR2 sequences are MNHNY and SVGAGI (reference sequence). This CDR3 comprises 14 residues.

The origin of this receptor is a human donor in a cohort sampled during active COVID-19. The sample comprised peripheral blood. The rearrangement links TRBV6-6 to TRBJ1-3; 7 bases are a match to TRBD1. In nucleotides, the CDR3 is TGTGCCAGCAGTTACACAGGGGCTGGAAACACCATATATTTT. Protein: CASSYTGAGNTIYF.